This T cell receptor (beta chain) is from a study of blood T cell repertoires in COVID-19. Sequenced by immunoSEQ multiplex PCR; TCRdb stores in-frame clones only, minus some. The sample has 250,000 to 350,000 clones, around nine tenths seen once; the top ten hold under 6%. The V and J ends lost 3 bases and 1 base, in that order; junction bases with no gene match: 6. The CDR3 totals 15 residues. Germline V gene sequence: CDR1 SGHRS, CDR2 YFSETQ. Cohort assignment relied on participant-reported clinical history. The clonotype was recovered from a woman aged 30 to 39 who had recovered from COVID-19. Sequenced input: PBMCs or T cells enriched from blood (not recorded which). The chain has TRBV5-1 and TRBJ1-2; 7 positions match TRBD1. In DNA form, the CDR3 reads TGCGCCAGCAGCTGGGGGACAGCCGATAACTATGGCTACACCTTC. It specifies CASSWGTADNYGYTF.